The source of this T cell receptor beta chain is a study of blood T cell repertoires in COVID-19. About the study: There were acute and convalescent COVID-19 samples, and they came from the United States, Italy and Spain. Sources were T cells, B-cell-depleted T cells, or PBMCs; the material itself was cDNA or gDNA.

Clones were sequenced by immunoSEQ multiplex PCR, and TCRdb holds only the in-frame ones, with some missing. There are 150,000 to 200,000 clones in the sample; over 75% occur only once, and 5.6% lies in the top ten. This study enrolled people aged about 18 to 100 from about two dozen US geographic areas. Clinical histories supplied by participants themselves formed the basis of cohort assignment. Germline assignment: CDR1 PRHDT and CDR2 FYEKMQ (reference sequence). The CDR3 is 15 residues long. V dropped 4 bases and J dropped 1 base, with 13 bases sitting between them. This rearrangement joins TRBV13 to TRBJ1-2; TRBD1 is a possible D gene (6 bases). The sequence was obtained from a middle-aged woman with acute COVID-19. Sequenced: PBMCs or T cells enriched from blood (not recorded which). DNA for the CDR3: TGTGCCAGCAGCTGGGGGCAGGGCATTAACTATGGCTACACCTTC. Encoded protein: CASSWGQGINYGYTF. Using reference TRBV13 and TRBJ1-2 for the parts outside the CDR3, the full variable domain is AAGVIQSPRHLIKEKRETATLKCYPIPRHDTVYWYQQGPGQDPQFLISFYEKMQSDKGSIPDRFSAQQFSDYHSELNMSSLELGDSALYFCASSWGQGINYGYTFGSGTRLTVV.